Below are 11 T cell receptor beta chains sequenced from a single sample in a study of blood T cell repertoires in COVID-19. Clones were sequenced by immunoSEQ multiplex PCR, and TCRdb holds only the in-frame ones, with some missing. The table has some 60,000 clones, about 86% seen once. Sample: peripheral blood. The receptors come from an elderly man with COVID-19, enrolled during active disease.

The chain couples TRBV19 to TRBJ2-1; 8 nucleotides agree with TRBD1. With 9 bases clipped from V and 7 bases from J, the junction kept 5 bases outside the gene matches. The germline CDR1 and CDR2 sequences are LNHDA and SQIVND (reference sequence). CDR3 length: 12 amino acids. The CDR3: CASRTGINEQFF. For the CDR3, the DNA is TGTGCCAGCCGGACAGGGATAAATGAGCAGTTCTTC. The full variable domain, with the rest looked up from reference TRBV19 and TRBJ2-1, is DGGITQSPKYLFRKEGQNVTLSCEQNLNHDAMYWYRQDPGQGLRLIYYSQIVNDFQKGDIAEGYSVSREKKESFPLTVTSAQKNPTAFYLCASRTGINEQFFGPGTRLTVL.

The chain couples TRBV4-2 to TRBJ1-2, with 7 nucleotides matching TRBD1. The germline gives CDR1 LGHNA, CDR2 YNFKEQ. J lost 5 bases, V lost 1 base, and 4 bases had no gene match. The CDR3 consists of 14 residues. DNA for the CDR3: TGTGCCAGCAGCCAAGCGTCACAGGGGTATGGCTACACCTTC. This codes for CASSQASQGYGYTF.

A few counts support this clone. CDR3 bases: TGTGCCAGCAGCTTATTTATAGCGGGAGGAGGCGAGCAGTTCTTC. Amino acids: CASSLFIAGGGEQFF. The rearrangement joins TRBV7-2 to TRBJ2-1; TRBD2 agrees at 10 bases. Germline V CDR1 and CDR2: SGHTA, FQGNSA. V shed 2 bases and J 10 bases; nucleotides not matched to a gene: 8. The CDR3 is 15 residues long.

V gene TRBV7-2 combines with J gene TRBJ1-1; no definite D call. The V gene's germline CDR1 is SGHTA and CDR2 FQGNSA. V was clipped by 2 bases and J by 5 bases, with 9 bases between them. CDR3 length: 13 residues. The CDR3 loop reads CASSLIGETEAFF. Here the CDR3 DNA reads TGTGCCAGCAGCTTAATCGGGGAGACTGAAGCTTTCTTT.

The chain couples TRBV5-1 to TRBJ1-4; D may be TRBD1 (5 bases). The CDR3 extends over 15 amino acids. From germline, CDR1 is SGHRS and CDR2 YFSETQ. The V gene lost 3 bases and the J gene lost 3 bases, with 12 bases spanning the gap. DNA for the CDR3: TGCGCCAGCAGCTCCGTTTCGGGGGCTAATGAAAAACTGTTTTTT. Amino acid sequence: CASSSVSGANEKLFF.

The rearrangement joins TRBV5-1 to TRBJ1-5; tentatively, D is TRBD1 (5 bases). Germline CDR1 and CDR2: SGHRS and YFSETQ. Trimming left V 3 bases short and J 1 base short, with 11 bases between. The CDR3 spans 15 residues. In nucleotides, the CDR3 is TGCGCCAGCAGCTCCTCAGGGATGAGCAATCAGCCCCAGCATTTT. This gives the protein CASSSSGMSNQPQHF.

V and J are TRBV25-1 and TRBJ1-1; D gene unclear. This CDR3 is built from 13 residues. Trimming pared 7 bases from V and 0 bases from J, leaving 9 bases between. Germline V gives CDR1 MGHDK, CDR2 SYGVNS. This CDR3 is CASTRGLNTEAFF. Written as DNA, the CDR3 is TGTGCCAGCACCCGTGGGCTGAACACTGAAGCTTTCTTT.

This rearrangement joins TRBV5-1 to TRBJ2-4, with D tentatively TRBD1 (7 bases). Germline lookup yields CDR1 SGHRS and CDR2 YFSETQ. This CDR3 has 14 residues. V lost 3 bases to trimming and J lost 8 bases, with 15 bases between them. The CDR3 bases are TGCGCCAGCAGCTCCCGCACAGGGGAGGACATTCAGTACTTC. It encodes CASSSRTGEDIQYF.

This rearrangement joins TRBV5-1 to TRBJ2-5, with TRBD1 matching over 7 bases. From germline, CDR1 is SGHRS and CDR2 YFSETQ. This CDR3 comprises 15 residues. After removal of 5 bases from V and 1 base from J, the junction contained 8 bases not matched to a gene. CDR3 bases: TGCGCCAGCAGTACCGACAGGGTCATCCAAGAGACCCAGTACTTC. Its translation: CASSTDRVIQETQYF.

The rearrangement uses TRBV4-2 and TRBJ1-6; D is uncertain. V dropped 0 bases and J dropped 1 base, with 13 bases sitting between them. The CDR3 covers 18 residues. CDR1 and CDR2 (germline): LGHNA, YNFKEQ. In nucleotides, the CDR3 is TGTGCCAGCAGCCAAGAGGAGGGTGTTCGGTCCTATAATTCACCCCTCCACTTT. Translating gives CASSQEEGVRSYNSPLHF.

The chain combines TRBV28 with TRBJ1-1, with D possibly TRBD1 on 5 matching bases. Deletions cut 6 bases from V and 1 base from J, with 18 bases between. The V gene's germline CDR1 is MDHEN and CDR2 SYDVKM. The CDR3 sequence is 16 residues long. The CDR3 spells CASSGQHRTRNTEAFF. For the CDR3, the DNA is TGTGCCAGCAGCGGGCAACATAGGACACGGAACACTGAAGCTTTCTTT.